This TCR beta chain was captured in a study of Ad26.COV2.S vaccination and SARS-CoV-2 variants. The germline V gene encodes CDR1 SGHRS and CDR2 YFSETQ. Trimming took off 0 bases at V and 0 bases at J, with 12 bases between the two ends. This CDR3 spans 16 amino acids. Sequencing used immunoSEQ multiplex PCR; TCRdb keeps in-frame clones, though not all of them. Among approximately 360,000 clones listed, approximately 83% were seen once. The treatment here: over 15 received Ad26.COV2.S at low or high dose, single or two shots; 5 received placebo; per-sample allocation not given. The samples date from day 63 after the first vaccine or placebo injection.

The chain links TRBV5-1 to TRBJ1-1, with D hard to call. This specimen was peripheral blood, taken in a trial of Ad26.COV2.S vaccine versus placebo. The TCR comes from a person between 18 and 65 years old who received the Ad26.COV2.S COVID-19 vaccine or a placebo. The CDR3, as DNA: TGCGCCAGCAGCTTGGCCGTCATAGATTTGAACACTGAAGCTTTCTTT. Translation gives CASSLAVIDLNTEAFF.